Listed here is a single TCR beta chain. This sample was included in a study of blood T cell repertoires in COVID-19. The assay was immunoSEQ multiplex PCR, and TCRdb's table has in-frame clones only and misses some. This table holds 30,000 to 40,000 clones, about 91% found once. The specimen was peripheral blood. This clonotype originated in a human donor in a cohort sampled during active COVID-19.

CDR3 in amino acids: CASSAGATEQYF. CDR3 nucleotides: TGTGCCAGCAGCGCCGGAGCTACAGAGCAGTACTTC. The chain has TRBV13 and TRBJ2-7, with D unclear. The germline gives CDR1 PRHDT, CDR2 FYEKMQ (reference sequence). The CDR3 loop spans 12 amino acids. Trimming stripped 5 bases from V and 7 bases from J, with 12 bases between.